This is a list of T cell receptor beta chains from one sample in a study of blood T cell repertoires in COVID-19. Libraries were prepared by immunoSEQ multiplex PCR; TCRdb keeps only in-frame clonotypes and omits some of them. The table shows 200,000 to 250,000 clones, with 88% occurring only once. Source material: PBMCs or T cells enriched from blood (not recorded which). Every receptor here comes from a woman in her thirties who had been exposed to COVID-19. CDR3s include the opening cysteine and the closing phenylalanine or tryptophan. The D gene is left open where the match is weak. Some rows mark clone size as missing; the rest say once, few, many or name a class of expanded clone.

abundance	v_gene	d_gene	j_gene	len	CDR3aa	CDR3nt
once	TRBV5-1	TRBD1	TRBJ1-1	18	CASSVSLGQGSMNTEAFF	TGCGCCAGCAGCGTGAGTCTGGGACAGGGCTCGATGAACACTGAAGCTTTCTTT
.	TRBV6-5	TRBD2	TRBJ2-1	15	CASTQSGTSANEQFF	TGTGCCAGCACTCAGTCGGGGACTAGCGCCAATGAGCAGTTCTTC
.	TRBV2	TRBD1	TRBJ1-2	13	CASSLTGHYGYTF	TGTGCCAGCAGTCTGACAGGGCACTATGGCTACACCTTC
once	TRBV11-3	TRBD1	TRBJ2-7	14	CASSLHRGNYEQYF	TGTGCCAGCAGTCTACACAGGGGGAACTACGAGCAGTACTTC
.	TRBV6-1	TRBD1	TRBJ2-3	14	CASSEGQGADTQYF	TGTGCCAGCAGTGAGGGACAGGGCGCAGATACGCAGTATTTT
.	TRBV7-6	.	TRBJ1-2	13	CASSFPDTYGYTF	TGTGCCAGCAGCTTTCCGGACACATATGGCTACACCTTC
.	TRBV18	TRBD1	TRBJ2-5	14	CASSRDRGKETQYF	TGTGCCAGCTCACGGGACAGGGGCAAAGAGACCCAGTACTTC
.	TRBV6-5	.	TRBJ2-7	13	CASGRDWINEQYF	TGTGCCAGCGGGCGGGACTGGATCAACGAGCAGTACTTC
.	TRBV15	TRBD2	TRBJ2-7	15	CATSRELATAYEQYF	TGTGCCACCAGCAGAGAACTAGCGACAGCCTACGAGCAGTACTTC
once	TRBV4-2	TRBD1	TRBJ2-5	13	CASSPRTGETQYF	TGTGCCAGCAGCCCCCGGACAGGGGAGACCCAGTACTTC
.	TRBV18	TRBD1	TRBJ1-1	15	CASSPSYRGRTEAFF	TGTGCCAGCTCACCCTCATACAGGGGAAGAACTGAAGCTTTCTTT
.	TRBV4-1	TRBD2	TRBJ2-7	16	CASSQGAGGSRYEQYF	TGCGCCAGCAGCCAAGGAGCGGGAGGGAGCAGGTACGAGCAGTACTTC
.	TRBV27	.	TRBJ1-1	13	CASSSSGGTEAFF	TGTGCCAGCAGTTCCTCCGGGGGCACTGAAGCTTTCTTT
.	TRBV6-5	TRBD2	TRBJ2-1	13	CASSRGGYNEQFF	TGTGCCAGCAGTCGCGGGGGGTACAATGAGCAGTTCTTC
.	TRBV9	TRBD1	TRBJ2-5	16	CASSVTGTDSQETQYF	TGTGCCAGCAGCGTTACCGGGACAGACAGCCAAGAGACCCAGTACTTC
.	TRBV30	TRBD2	TRBJ2-3	14	CAWKTAGLTDTQYF	TGTGCCTGGAAAACAGCGGGGCTCACAGATACGCAGTATTTT
.	TRBV5-6	TRBD1	TRBJ1-5	15	CASSLLGQGTQPQHF	TGTGCCAGCAGCCTGCTGGGACAGGGCACCCAGCCCCAGCATTTT
.	TRBV15	.	TRBJ1-2	15	CATSEDTGPEGGYTF	TGTGCCACCAGCGAGGATACAGGACCCGAAGGGGGCTACACCTTC
.	TRBV9	TRBD2	TRBJ2-4	14	CASSVDGRADIQYF	TGTGCCAGCAGCGTAGACGGGAGGGCGGACATTCAGTACTTC
.	TRBV6-5	TRBD2	TRBJ2-1	15	CASSLTSGSRHEQFF	TGTGCCAGCAGTTTAACTAGCGGGAGTCGACATGAGCAGTTCTTC
.	TRBV11-2	TRBD2	TRBJ2-3	15	CASSLFSGVTDTQYF	TGTGCCAGCAGCTTATTTAGCGGGGTCACAGATACGCAGTATTTT
once	TRBV11-2	.	TRBJ2-1	13	CASSFARDNEQFF	TGTGCCAGCAGCTTTGCTCGCGACAATGAGCAGTTCTTC
.	TRBV11-2	TRBD2	TRBJ2-7	15	CASSSRNGTSDEQYF	TGTGCCAGCAGCTCCCGGAACGGGACTAGCGACGAGCAGTACTTC
.	TRBV5-4	TRBD1	TRBJ1-1	14	CASSLGTGGGRAFF	TGTGCCAGCAGCTTGGGGACAGGGGGTGGGCGAGCTTTCTTT
.	TRBV11-3	TRBD2	TRBJ2-7	15	CASSLGEGSAYEQYF	TGTGCCAGCAGCCTAGGGGAGGGCTCCGCCTACGAGCAGTACTTC
.	TRBV6-5	.	TRBJ1-6	14	CASKPTGNNSPLHF	TGTGCCAGCAAACCGACAGGAAATAATTCACCCCTCCACTTT
.	TRBV9	TRBD2	TRBJ2-3	16	CASSALTSGGTDTQYF	TGTGCCAGCAGCGCCCTGACTAGCGGGGGGACAGATACGCAGTATTTT
once	TRBV12-3/TRBV12-4	.	TRBJ1-2	12	CASSFSTEGYTF	TGTGCCAGCAGTTTCTCCACTGAGGGCTACACCTTC
once	TRBV27	.	TRBJ2-1	15	CASSFSVGNYNEQFF	TGTGCCAGCAGTTTTAGCGTCGGTAACTACAATGAGCAGTTCTTC
once	TRBV15	.	TRBJ2-3	16	CATSRRGRASTDTQYF	TGTGCCACCAGCAGGCGGGGCAGGGCTAGCACAGATACGCAGTATTTT
.	TRBV19	.	TRBJ1-1	15	CASSIMGGSNTEAFF	TGTGCCAGTAGTATTATGGGGGGATCGAACACTGAAGCTTTCTTT
.	TRBV4-1	.	TRBJ1-5	14	CASSQVRGNQPQHF	TGCGCCAGCAGCCAAGTTCGGGGGAACCAGCCCCAGCATTTT
few	TRBV7-9	.	TRBJ2-7	12	CASSFDRDEQYF	TGTGCCAGCAGCTTTGATCGGGACGAGCAGTACTTC
.	TRBV5-5	.	TRBJ2-5	15	CASSSLTAPGETQYF	TGTGCCAGCAGCTCCCTGACAGCACCGGGAGAGACCCAGTACTTC
once	TRBV29-1	.	TRBJ2-7	13	CSARTGITYEQYF	TGCAGCGCCAGAACAGGGATCACCTACGAGCAGTACTTC
.	TRBV2	TRBD2	TRBJ2-7	19	CASSELTMGLARDTYEQYF	TGTGCCAGCAGTGAACTGACTATGGGACTAGCGAGGGACACCTACGAGCAGTACTTC
.	TRBV19	.	TRBJ1-4	16	CASSILPTGLNEKLFF	TGTGCCAGTAGTATCCTCCCGACAGGATTGAATGAAAAACTGTTTTTT
.	TRBV12-3/TRBV12-4	.	TRBJ2-7	13	CASTWTSGYEQYF	TGTGCCAGCACCTGGACCTCGGGGTACGAGCAGTACTTC
.	TRBV5-1	TRBD2	TRBJ2-7	15	CASSPRLAGAKEQYF	TGCGCCAGCAGCCCGAGACTAGCGGGAGCGAAAGAGCAGTACTTC
few	TRBV2	.	TRBJ1-4	14	CASKNRPRNEKLFF	TGTGCCAGCAAAAACAGGCCGCGAAATGAAAAACTGTTTTTT
.	TRBV9	TRBD2	TRBJ2-3	18	CASSVGSLLAGAEDTQYF	TGTGCCAGCAGCGTAGGCTCCTTACTAGCGGGAGCTGAAGATACGCAGTATTTT
once	TRBV2	.	TRBJ2-7	13	CASSGAGSYEQYF	TGTGCCAGCAGTGGTGCCGGGTCCTACGAGCAGTACTTC
.	TRBV6-5	TRBD1	TRBJ2-7	14	CASSTGQGPYEQYF	TGTGCCAGCAGTACGGGACAGGGACCCTACGAGCAGTACTTC
.	TRBV11-2	TRBD1	TRBJ2-3	15	CASSKRTGITDTQYF	TGTGCCAGCAGCAAACGGACAGGGATCACAGATACGCAGTATTTT